The following is a T cell receptor (beta chain) sequence with its context. This entry comes from a study of blood T cell repertoires in COVID-19. Germline CDR1 and CDR2: MNHNS and SASEGT. This CDR3 has 15 amino acids. Trimming stripped 3 bases from V and 7 bases from J, with 13 bases between. Measured with immunoSEQ multiplex PCR; TCRdb has only the in-frame clones, and not every one. The table lists 150,000 to 200,000 clones, about 83% of them singletons. The sequenced sample consisted of peripheral blood. This sequence originates from an older person with COVID-19, enrolled during active disease. This chain joins TRBV6-1 and TRBJ1-6; the D is unclear. The CDR3 nucleotides read TGTGCCAGCAGTGAGCGGTTTCAAGCCAATTCACCCCTCCACTTT. Its translation is CASSERFQANSPLHF.